The source of this T cell receptor (beta chain) is a study of neoadjuvant anti-PD-1 for oral cavity cancer. The data were produced by immunoSEQ multiplex PCR, yet TCRdb's version contains in-frame clones alone and is incomplete. The sample yields 17,000 or so clones, 55% to 65% seen once. There are 12 residues in the CDR3. From germline, CDR1 is GTSNPN and CDR2 SVGIG (reference sequence). The V end lost 1 base, the J end lost 8 bases, and 9 bases lay between the germline ends. The specimen was PBMCs, collected before nivolumab (anti-PD-1) treatment. This chain uses TRBV30 with TRBJ1-5; D is ambiguous. The receptor's source is a person between 40 and 85 years old with oral cavity squamous cell carcinoma. CDR3 region: CAWSANFKPQHF. The CDR3 region has the DNA TGTGCCTGGAGTGCAAATTTTAAGCCCCAGCATTTT.